This entry describes one T cell receptor (beta chain). There are 17 residues in the CDR3. The germline V gene has CDR1 MGHRA and CDR2 YSYEKL. Trimming removed 3 bases at V and 9 bases at J, with 21 bases between. The sample comes from a study of blood T cell repertoires in COVID-19. In the original analysis: Estimation of nucleated cell counts was performed using reference gene primer amplification. Measured with immunoSEQ multiplex PCR; TCRdb has only the in-frame clones, and not every one. Clonal size and the V and J genes are those of that table, whereas D and trimming came from the DNA. The repertoire holds over 100,000 clones, with around nine tenths as singletons.

Specimen: peripheral blood. V gene TRBV4-1 combines with J gene TRBJ1-6; no firm D call. The clonotype comes from a woman in her 70s with COVID-19, enrolled during active disease. As DNA, the CDR3 is TGCGCCAGCAGCCACCCACGGAGCTGGGTCCAGAGTTCACCCCTCCACTTT. Encoded protein: CASSHPRSWVQSSPLHF.